One sample yielded the 9 T cell receptor beta chains listed below, sequenced in a study of blood T cell repertoires in COVID-19. Assay: immunoSEQ multiplex PCR; the TCRdb copy retains only in-frame clones and omits some. The sample includes 100,000 to 150,000 clones, roughly 83% seen only once; the top ten take 12%. Sequenced input: peripheral blood. These receptors were taken from a woman aged 25 to 45 who had recovered from COVID-19.

V usage is TRBV10-2 and J usage is TRBJ2-1, with a weak D call TRBD2 (6 bases). The germline V and J ends were trimmed by 4 bases and 3 bases, with 13 bases remaining between them. Germline values: CDR1 WSHSY, CDR2 SAAADI. The CDR3 contains 15 residues. The CDR3 nucleotides are TGCGCCAGCAGTGTCTTGCGGGGACTCTACAATGAGCAGTTCTTC. It translates to CASSVLRGLYNEQFF.

The chain is built from TRBV2 and TRBJ1-5; TRBD1 might be the D (6 bases). The germline gives CDR1 SNHLY, CDR2 FYNNEI. Trimming shortened V by 6 bases and J by 0 bases, and 12 bases separated the two germline ends. This CDR3 is built from 15 residues. CDR3 sequence (DNA): TGTGCCAGCAGCGAACAGGGCCATAGCAATCAGCCCCAGCATTTT. Its protein is CASSEQGHSNQPQHF.

This chain links TRBV2 with TRBJ2-1; 11 nucleotides line up with TRBD2. The V gene's germline CDR1 is SNHLY and CDR2 FYNNEI. V dropped 4 bases and J dropped 7; count of bases not matched to a gene: 6. This CDR3 has 15 amino acids. The CDR3 nucleotides are TGTGCCAGCAGTGTTAGCGGGGGGGCCGAGAATGAGCAGTTCTTC. This gives the protein CASSVSGGAENEQFF.

The chain couples TRBV30 to TRBJ1-2; 8 bases agree with TRBD1. Germline trimming cut 8 bases from V and 2 bases from J; bases unmatched to any gene: 13. The CDR3 totals 15 residues. The germline V gene has CDR1 GTSNPN and CDR2 SVGIG (reference sequence). For the CDR3, the DNA is TGTGCCCGACGTACACAGGGGGTTGGGAACTATGGCTACACCTTC. Translated: CARRTQGVGNYGYTF.

This chain joins TRBV3-1 (or the pseudogene TRBV3-2) and TRBJ2-1; 11 nucleotides line up with TRBD2. V dropped 6 bases and J dropped 4; count of bases not matched to a gene: 5. The V gene's germline CDR1 is LGHDT and CDR2 YNNKEL (reference sequence). The CDR3 is 15 residues long. The chain's CDR3 is CASSSLAGAYNEQFF. The CDR3, as DNA: TGTGCCAGCAGTTCACTAGCGGGGGCTTACAATGAGCAGTTCTTC.

CDR3 in DNA: TGTGCCAGCAGCCAAGATACTCAGAACACTGAAGCTTTCTTT. This sequence encodes CASSQDTQNTEAFF. The chain is built from TRBV4-2 and TRBJ1-1; D gene unclear. This CDR3 has 14 amino acids. V dropped 0 bases and J dropped 1 base, with 6 bases sitting between them. Germline lookup yields CDR1 LGHNA and CDR2 YNFKEQ.

The CDR3 DNA reads TGTGCCAGCAGTTTAGCGGGAGGCTTCACAGATACGCAGTATTTT. It specifies CASSLAGGFTDTQYF. The genes are TRBV27 and TRBJ2-3; 8 bases map to TRBD2. Per the germline V gene, CDR1 is MNHEY and CDR2 is SMNVEV (reference sequence). V dropped 2 bases and J dropped 2; count of bases not matched to a gene: 3. This CDR3 region has 15 residues.

This chain links TRBV7-9 with TRBJ1-5; 10 bases agree with TRBD1. With 4 bases clipped from V and 4 bases from J, the junction kept 4 bases outside the gene matches. CDR3 length: 15 amino acids. The germline V gene encodes CDR1 SEHNR and CDR2 FQNEAQ (reference sequence). The CDR3 sequence is CASSSGTGDNQPQHF. In DNA, the CDR3 is TGTGCCAGCAGCTCCGGGACAGGGGATAATCAGCCCCAGCATTTT.

V usage is TRBV7-8 and J usage is TRBJ1-3; unclear D gene. V was trimmed by 5 bases and J by 0 bases, leaving 11 bases between them. Germline V CDR1 and CDR2: SGHVS, FQNEAQ. CDR3 length: 15 amino acids. CDR3 region: CASSVGRSSGNTIYF. DNA of the CDR3: TGTGCCAGCAGCGTAGGGCGGAGCTCTGGAAACACCATATATTTT.